These 22 T cell receptor beta chains were sequenced from one sample in a study of blood T cell repertoires in COVID-19. Sequenced by immunoSEQ multiplex PCR; TCRdb stores in-frame clones only, minus some. The sample yields 150,000 to 200,000 clones, almost 80% seen once. Sequenced: PBMCs or T cells enriched from blood (not recorded which). Every receptor here comes from a woman in her forties or fifties who had recovered from COVID-19.

The chain is built from TRBV18 and TRBJ1-1, with 9 bases lining up with TRBD1. J was trimmed by 6 bases and V by 2 bases; bases with no gene match: 13. The length of the CDR3 is 17 residues. Germline CDR1 reads KGHSH; CDR2 reads LQKENI. CDR3: CASSPNTGGRLGSEAFF. DNA for the CDR3: TGTGCCAGCTCACCAAATACAGGGGGCAGGTTAGGCTCTGAAGCTTTCTTT.

J is TRBJ1-3 and V is TRBV6-5; perhaps TRBD1 as D (6 bases). V lost 0 bases, J lost 0 bases, and 9 bases lay in between. This CDR3 spans 16 amino acids. CDR1 and CDR2 from the germline V gene are MNHEY and SVGAGI. CDR3 bases: TGTGCCAGCAGTTACTCAACAGGGTCCTCTGGAAACACCATATATTTT. It translates to CASSYSTGSSGNTIYF.

The chain recombines TRBV9 with TRBJ2-3; D is undetermined. Germline V gene sequence: CDR1 SGDLS, CDR2 YYNGEE. This CDR3 region has 16 residues. V gave up 0 bases and J gave up 1 base, with 12 bases separating them. The CDR3 nucleotides read TGTGCCAGCAGCGTAGGAGAGTCTATCCGCACAGATACGCAGTATTTT. Protein product: CASSVGESIRTDTQYF.

This chain uses TRBV3-1 (or the pseudogene TRBV3-2) with TRBJ2-7, with 7 nucleotides matching TRBD1. The germline V gene encodes CDR1 LGHDT and CDR2 YNNKEL (reference sequence). Losses at the gene ends were 8 bases for V and 7 bases for J; bases not matched to a gene: 11. This CDR3 has 13 amino acids. The CDR3 DNA reads as TGTGCCAGCTCAGGACAAGGACAGGCGGAGCAGTACTTC. Its protein is CASSGQGQAEQYF.

The chain joins TRBV5-5 to TRBJ1-1; 7 positions match TRBD1. Germline loops: CDR1 SGHKS, CDR2 YYEKEE (reference sequence). V lost 4 bases to trimming and J lost 2 bases; unmatched junction nucleotides: 5. This CDR3 region has 14 residues. DNA for the CDR3: TGTGCCAGCAGCCACGGGACAGCAAACACTGAAGCTTTCTTT. Protein: CASSHGTANTEAFF.

This clone was seen a few times. V usage is TRBV4-2 and J usage is TRBJ2-1, with a tentative D call TRBD2 (6 bases). With 2 bases removed from V and 6 bases from J, the gap between germline ends came to 23 bases. CDR1 is LGHNA, CDR2 YNFKEQ, per germline. The CDR3 consists of 18 residues. The CDR3 region is CASSQNPSGDSLRNEQFF. In DNA, the CDR3 is TGTGCCAGCAGCCAAAATCCCTCTGGGGACTCCCTGCGCAATGAGCAGTTCTTC.

The V and J genes are TRBV19 and TRBJ2-2; D is undetermined. The ends were cut back, 2 bases at V and 3 bases at J, with 16 bases in the middle. Germline values: CDR1 LNHDA, CDR2 SQIVND (reference sequence). The CDR3 extends over 17 amino acids. This CDR3 reads CASSITETTSYTGELFF. Here the CDR3 DNA reads TGTGCCAGTAGTATAACGGAGACCACCTCCTACACCGGGGAGCTGTTTTTT.

The chain is built from TRBV5-1 and TRBJ2-7; 13 bases are a match to TRBD2. The CDR3 length is 17 residues. CDR1 is SGHRS, CDR2 YFSETQ, per germline. V was clipped by 7 bases and J by 2 bases; unmatched bases: 12. The CDR3 loop reads CASAFGLAGVATYEQYF. The CDR3 region has the DNA TGCGCCAGCGCCTTCGGACTAGCGGGAGTAGCAACCTACGAGCAGTACTTC.

The gene calls are TRBV7-2 and TRBJ2-1; 7 bases agree with TRBD1. The CDR3 is 15 residues long. J gave up 5 bases and V 5 bases, and 9 bases lay outside the gene matches. In germline, CDR1 is SGHTA, CDR2 FQGNSA. The DNA for the CDR3 is TGTGCCAGCAGCATACAGGGGATAGGGCACAATGAGCAGTTCTTC. Translating it yields CASSIQGIGHNEQFF.

As to this clone: One end of the junction is discordant with germline, which a read error may explain. This chain joins TRBV2 and TRBJ2-5; D perhaps matches TRBD1 (6 bases). CDR1 SNHLY and CDR2 FYNNEI come from the germline V gene. CDR3 length equals 16 residues. In DNA form, the CDR3 reads TGTGCCAGCAGTGGTGCCGGGGCAGGGGACCAGGAGACCCAGTACTTC. Translated, it gives CASSGAGAGDQETQYF.

The rearrangement links TRBV18 to TRBJ2-7, with 8 bases that match TRBD1. The CDR3 consists of 14 residues. J lost 2 bases, V lost 6 bases, and 6 bases had no gene match. CDR1 and CDR2 from the germline V gene are KGHSH and LQKENI. The chain's CDR3 is CASSPGQAAYEQYF. The CDR3 DNA is TGTGCCAGCTCCCCGGGACAGGCAGCCTACGAGCAGTACTTC.

The chain carries TRBV30 and TRBJ1-1; D is uncertain. CDR3 size: 13 residues. Germline lookup yields CDR1 GTSNPN and CDR2 SVGIG (reference sequence). The ends were cut back, 2 bases at V and 3 bases at J, with 10 bases in the middle. The CDR3 loop reads CAWSHNEDTEAFF. CDR3 sequence (DNA): TGTGCCTGGAGTCACAACGAGGACACTGAAGCTTTCTTT.

This clone was recorded once. The chain uses TRBV30 and TRBJ2-2, with D perhaps TRBD2 (6 bases). Germline CDR1 reads GTSNPN; CDR2 reads SVGIG (reference sequence). The CDR3 covers 12 residues. V lost 6 bases and J lost 6, with 11 bases in between. The CDR3 loop is CACTSYAGELFF. The CDR3 DNA is TGTGCCTGTACTAGCTACGCCGGGGAGCTGTTTTTT.

The V and J genes are TRBV25-1 and TRBJ1-4, with unresolved D. The CDR3 has 14 amino acids. Trimming removed 6 bases from V and 10 bases from J, with 18 bases in between. Per the germline V gene, CDR1 is MGHDK and CDR2 is SYGVNS. The CDR3 is CASSEWPVEGKLFF. As DNA, the CDR3 is TGTGCCAGCAGCGAGTGGCCGGTTGAGGGAAAACTGTTTTTT.

The chain recombines TRBV28 with TRBJ1-2, with 7 bases aligning to TRBD1. The CDR3 is 13 amino acids. Trimming took 2 bases from V and 7 from J; bases not matched to a gene: 4. Germline V gives CDR1 MDHEN, CDR2 SYDVKM. The CDR3 protein is CASSLGRGLGYTF. The CDR3 region has the DNA TGTGCCAGCAGTTTAGGTAGGGGGCTTGGCTACACCTTC.

The chain employs TRBV28 and TRBJ2-1; the D gene is possibly TRBD1 (6 bases). With 4 bases removed from V and 5 bases from J, the gap between germline ends came to 15 bases. CDR3 length equals 15 residues. CDR1 MDHEN and CDR2 SYDVKM come from the germline V gene. The CDR3 protein is CASSSSGASNNEQFF. The CDR3 bases are TGTGCCAGCAGTTCCTCAGGGGCCTCAAACAATGAGCAGTTCTTC.

This chain joins TRBV30 and TRBJ2-7; D not resolved. Trimming pared 0 bases from V and 2 bases from J, leaving 8 bases between. This CDR3 comprises 13 residues. Germline lookup yields CDR1 GTSNPN and CDR2 SVGIG (reference sequence). DNA for the CDR3: TGTGCCTGGAGTGTCAGCGCACCCTACGAGCAGTACTTC. This sequence encodes CAWSVSAPYEQYF.

The CDR3 bases are TGTGCCAGCAGTTACTCGAGTTACAGGGTCTCCTACAATGAGCAGTTCTTC. Translating it yields CASSYSSYRVSYNEQFF. V and J are TRBV6-2 or TRBV6-3 and TRBJ2-1, with D possibly matching TRBD1 (6 bases). The CDR3 spans 17 residues. V was cut by 0 bases and J by 0 bases, with 12 bases left in between. CDR1 and CDR2 from the germline V gene are MNHEY and SVGEGT.

This clone was counted at least ten times. The rearrangement joins TRBV19 to TRBJ1-1; D ambiguous. The CDR3 is 12 amino acids. In germline, CDR1 is LNHDA, CDR2 SQIVND (reference sequence). V was cut by 6 bases and J by 5 bases, with 10 bases left in between. In nucleotides, the CDR3 is TGTGCCAGTAGGGATGGAGTTACTGAAGCTTTCTTT. Residues: CASRDGVTEAFF.

The chain combines TRBV5-1 with TRBJ2-2; TRBD2 agrees at 12 bases. The CDR3 totals 14 residues. V was clipped by 9 bases and J by 4 bases; unmatched bases: 4. Looked up from germline, CDR1 is SGHRS and CDR2 is YFSETQ. CDR3 sequence (DNA): TGCGCCACTAAGGGACTAGCGGGCACCGGGGAGCTGTTTTTT. The encoded protein is CATKGLAGTGELFF.

The chain uses TRBV5-4 and TRBJ2-3; 10 bases are a match to TRBD2. After removal of 1 base from V and 3 bases from J, the junction contained 5 bases not matched to a gene. The CDR3 runs to 16 residues. CDR1 and CDR2 (germline): SGHNT, YYREEE (reference sequence). CDR3 region: CASSLWLAGATDTQYF. The CDR3 nucleotides are TGTGCCAGCAGCTTGTGGCTAGCGGGAGCAACAGATACGCAGTATTTT.

This chain joins TRBV6-1 and TRBJ2-7, with a tentative D call TRBD1 (6 bases). The germline V gene encodes CDR1 MNHNS and CDR2 SASEGT. V shed 2 bases and J shed 9 bases, with 11 bases lying between them. This CDR3 has 12 residues. The CDR3 loop reads CASSETGTGQYF. The CDR3 DNA follows: TGTGCCAGCAGTGAAACAGGGACGGGGCAGTACTTC.